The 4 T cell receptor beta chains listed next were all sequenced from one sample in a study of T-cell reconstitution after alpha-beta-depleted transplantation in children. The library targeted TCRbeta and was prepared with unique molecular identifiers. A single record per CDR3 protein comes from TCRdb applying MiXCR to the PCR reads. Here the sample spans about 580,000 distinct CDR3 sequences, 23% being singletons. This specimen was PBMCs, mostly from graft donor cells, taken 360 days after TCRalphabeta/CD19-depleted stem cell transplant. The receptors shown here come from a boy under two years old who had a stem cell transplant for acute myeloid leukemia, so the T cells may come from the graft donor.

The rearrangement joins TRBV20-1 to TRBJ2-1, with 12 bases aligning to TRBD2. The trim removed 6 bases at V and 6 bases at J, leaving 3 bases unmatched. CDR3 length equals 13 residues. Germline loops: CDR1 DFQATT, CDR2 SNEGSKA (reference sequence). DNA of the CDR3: TGCAGTGCCCCTAGCGGGGGGGCCAATGAGCAGTTCTTC. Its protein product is CSAPSGGANEQFF.

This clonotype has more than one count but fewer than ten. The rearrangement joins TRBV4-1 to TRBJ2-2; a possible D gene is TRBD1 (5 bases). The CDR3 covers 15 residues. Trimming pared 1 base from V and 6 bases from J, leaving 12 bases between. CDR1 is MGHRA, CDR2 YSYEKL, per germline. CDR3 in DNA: TGCGCCAGCAGCCAAGGGCCCCTCAGGGCCGGGGAGCTGTTTTTT. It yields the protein CASSQGPLRAGELFF.

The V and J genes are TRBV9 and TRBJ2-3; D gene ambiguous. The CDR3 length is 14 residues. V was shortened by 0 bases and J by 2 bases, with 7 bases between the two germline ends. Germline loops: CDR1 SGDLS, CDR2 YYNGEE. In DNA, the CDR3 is TGTGCCAGCAGCGTAGACCTATACACAGATACGCAGTATTTT. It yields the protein CASSVDLYTDTQYF.

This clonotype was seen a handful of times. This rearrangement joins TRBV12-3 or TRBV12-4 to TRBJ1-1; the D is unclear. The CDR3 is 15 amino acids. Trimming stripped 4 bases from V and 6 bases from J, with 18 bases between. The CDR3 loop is CASSSLGANIAEAFF. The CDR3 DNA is TGTGCCAGCAGTTCTCTGGGCGCTAACATCGCTGAAGCTTTCTTT.